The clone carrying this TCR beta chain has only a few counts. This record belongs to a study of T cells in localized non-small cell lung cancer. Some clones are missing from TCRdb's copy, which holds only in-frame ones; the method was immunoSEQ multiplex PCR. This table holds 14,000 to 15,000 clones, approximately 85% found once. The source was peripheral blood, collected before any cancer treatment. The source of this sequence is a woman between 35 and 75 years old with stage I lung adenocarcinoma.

In DNA form, the CDR3 reads TGTGCCAGCAGCTCTGACAGGGCCGGTTCACCCCTCCACTTT. The encoded protein is CASSSDRAGSPLHF. The chain links TRBV5-6 to TRBJ1-6, with 7 nucleotides matching TRBD1. The CDR3 is made up of 14 amino acids. The germline gives CDR1 SGHDT, CDR2 YYEEEE. V lost 3 bases, J lost 9 bases, and 6 bases stayed unmatched.